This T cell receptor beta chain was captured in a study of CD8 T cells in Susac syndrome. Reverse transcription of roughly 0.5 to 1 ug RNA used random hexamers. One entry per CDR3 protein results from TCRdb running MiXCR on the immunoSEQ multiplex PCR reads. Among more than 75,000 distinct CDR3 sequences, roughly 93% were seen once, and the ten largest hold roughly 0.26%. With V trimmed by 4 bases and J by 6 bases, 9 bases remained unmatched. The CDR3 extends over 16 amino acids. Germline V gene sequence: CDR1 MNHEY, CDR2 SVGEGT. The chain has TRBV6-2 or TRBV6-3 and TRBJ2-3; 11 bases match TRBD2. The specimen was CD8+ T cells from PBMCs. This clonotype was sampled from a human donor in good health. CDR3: CASSSGTSGFEDTQYF. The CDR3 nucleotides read TGTGCCAGCAGTTCCGGGACTAGCGGTTTCGAGGATACGCAGTATTTT.